These 17 T cell receptor beta chains share one sample of origin, sequenced in a study of blood T cells in healthy people across ages. Primed by a sample-barcoded 5' primer and a J-beta primer mix, a second PCR proceeded for roughly 6 to 12 cycles. TCRdb itself ran the 5' RACE reads through MiXCR, one entry per CDR3 protein. The profile covers 1.4 million to 1.5 million distinct CDR3 sequences, with roughly 40% appearing a single time and approximately 7.9% taken by the ten largest. Sequenced material: blood. The origin of the receptors is a woman under 30 in good health.

This clonotype was observed a handful of times. CDR3 in amino acids: CASSSRTSGGANEQFF. The CDR3 DNA is TGTGCCAGCAGCTCGCGGACTAGCGGGGGGGCTAATGAGCAGTTCTTC. The chain employs TRBV9 and TRBJ2-1; 15 nucleotides agree with TRBD2. The CDR3 covers 16 residues. V trimming: 4 bases; J trimming: 7 bases; junction bases outside the gene matches: 6. The germline CDR1 and CDR2 sequences are SGDLS and YYNGEE.

The DNA for the CDR3 is TGTGCCGTCTCGGGACTAGCGGGAGTCGAGCAGTACTTC. Translated: CAVSGLAGVEQYF. The J gene is TRBJ2-7, the V gene TRBV10-3; TRBD2 agrees at 14 bases. Germline V gene data show CDR1 as ENHRY and CDR2 as SYGVKD. Trimming at V came to 11 bases and at J to 6 bases, leaving 6 bases not matched to a gene. This CDR3 has 13 residues.

The sample holds one count of this clonotype. This chain connects TRBV4-1 to TRBJ1-5; 9 bases line up with TRBD1. Germline V gives CDR1 MGHRA, CDR2 YSYEKL. The V and J ends lost 4 bases and 2 bases, in that order; junction bases with no gene match: 15. The CDR3 consists of 19 residues. CDR3 DNA: TGCGCCAGCAGCCCCGGACAGGGGAGGGCGTTGAGCCGCAATCAGCCCCAGCATTTT. Its translation is CASSPGQGRALSRNQPQHF.

The chain links TRBV6-5 to TRBJ1-1; 7 bases are a match to TRBD1. Germline V gene sequence: CDR1 MNHEY, CDR2 SVGAGI. V dropped 0 bases and J dropped 3; count of bases not matched to a gene: 16. The CDR3 contains 19 residues. CDR3 sequence reads: CASSYSFIGTGAWDTEAFF. In DNA form, the CDR3 reads TGTGCCAGCAGTTACTCCTTTATCGGTACAGGGGCTTGGGACACTGAAGCTTTCTTT.

This clonotype was recorded a few times. The V call is TRBV3-1, the J call TRBJ1-3; 9 bases line up with TRBD1. J lost 4 bases, V lost 4 bases, and 8 bases had no gene match. The CDR3 totals 16 residues. Per the germline V gene, CDR1 is LGHDT and CDR2 is YNNKEL (reference sequence). CDR3 sequence reads: CASSRVGQGWGNTIYF. The CDR3, as DNA: TGTGCCAGCAGCCGAGTGGGACAGGGATGGGGAAACACCATATATTTT.

This rearrangement joins TRBV29-1 to TRBJ2-4; the match to TRBD2 covers 9 bases. The tail of the sequence fits TRBJ2-7 better, so the J call may be wrong. This CDR3 contains 12 residues. The germline CDR1 and CDR2 sequences are SQVTM and ANQGSEA. CDR3 amino acids: CAGGVAGYEQYF. The DNA of the CDR3 is TGCGCGGGGGGGGTAGCCGGCTACGAGCAGTACTTC.

This clonotype appeared a few times. The rearrangement uses TRBV12-3 or TRBV12-4 and TRBJ2-5; D assignment may be TRBD1 or TRBD2 (6 bases each). V was trimmed by 6 bases and J by 2 bases, leaving 13 bases between them. This CDR3 is built from 14 residues. CDR3 residues: CASRQGGSQETQYF. The CDR3 DNA follows: TGTGCCAGCAGGCAAGGGGGGAGTCAAGAGACCCAGTACTTC.

V gene TRBV9 combines with J gene TRBJ2-7; a possible D gene is TRBD2 (5 bases). CDR1 and CDR2 from the germline V gene are SGDLS and YYNGEE. The germline V and J ends were trimmed by 2 bases and 0 bases, with 12 bases remaining between them. The CDR3 is made up of 15 amino acids. The CDR3: CASSVSGESSYEQYF. Here the CDR3 DNA reads TGTGCCAGCAGCGTTTCCGGGGAAAGCTCCTACGAGCAGTACTTC.

In the case of this clonotype: This sequence may be a read error, since a much larger clone differs from it by one base. J is TRBJ1-4 and V is TRBV5-8; 9 bases map to TRBD1. Germline V CDR1 and CDR2: SGHTS, YDEGEE. This CDR3 region has 14 residues. After removal of 4 bases from V and 8 bases from J, the junction contained 6 bases not matched to a gene. The CDR3, as DNA: TGTGCCAGCAGCCCGGGACAGGGTCACGAAAAACTGTTTTTT. It encodes CASSPGQGHEKLFF.

This chain joins TRBV5-1 and TRBJ2-5, with 13 bases that match TRBD2. The trim removed 3 bases at V and 11 bases at J, leaving 10 bases unmatched. Germline CDR1 SGHRS, CDR2 YFSETQ. The CDR3 totals 15 residues. In nucleotides, the CDR3 is TGCGCCAGCAGCTCAGGACTAGCGGGGGCGAATGAGCAGTACTTC. This sequence encodes CASSSGLAGANEQYF.

V is TRBV12-3 or TRBV12-4 and J is TRBJ2-3, with 10 positions matching TRBD2. CDR3 length: 15 residues. With V trimmed by 7 bases and J by 5 bases, 9 bases remained unmatched. In DNA form, the CDR3 reads TGTGCCAGCACCGCAAGTAGCGGGAGGAGAGATACGCAGTATTTT. Amino acid sequence: CASTASSGRRDTQYF.

This clonotype was detected ten times or more. DNA for the CDR3: TGTGCCAGCAGCTTACAGGGGGACACTGAAGCTTTCTTT. Protein product: CASSLQGDTEAFF. This sequence joins TRBV7-3 and TRBJ1-1; 7 bases map to TRBD1. CDR1 is SGHTA, CDR2 FQGTGA, per germline. V was pared by 2 bases and J by 3 bases, with 0 bases of the junction left unmatched. This CDR3 spans 13 amino acids.

The V and J genes are TRBV10-3 and TRBJ2-1; 12 positions match TRBD2. Germline trimming cut 6 bases from V and 9 bases from J; bases unmatched to any gene: 3. Germline V lookup: CDR1 ENHRY, CDR2 SYGVKD. The CDR3 has 13 residues. In nucleotides, the CDR3 is TGTGCCATCAGACTAGCGGGAGGCCTTGAGCAGTTCTTC. This codes for CAIRLAGGLEQFF.

The gene calls are TRBV29-1 and TRBJ2-7; 10 bases fit TRBD1. Germline CDR1 reads SQVTM; CDR2 reads ANQGSEA. This CDR3 is built from 15 residues. V dropped 0 bases and J dropped 0; count of bases not matched to a gene: 2. The CDR3 DNA reads TGCAGCGTTGAAGACCGGGACAGGGGCTCCTACGAGCAGTACTTC. This gives the protein CSVEDRDRGSYEQYF.

The chain uses TRBV28 and TRBJ1-2; 7 bases agree with TRBD1. Unmatched junction bases numbered 8, after V lost 7 bases and J lost 3 bases. The CDR3 runs 14 residues. Germline V gene sequence: CDR1 MDHEN, CDR2 SYDVKM. CDR3 loop: CASKVEGAYYGYTF. The CDR3, as DNA: TGTGCCAGCAAGGTCGAGGGGGCGTACTATGGCTACACCTTC.

The chain combines TRBV7-3 with TRBJ1-1, with 7 bases matching TRBD1. Germline V gene sequence: CDR1 SGHTA, CDR2 FQGTGA. The CDR3 is made up of 15 amino acids. Unmatched junction bases numbered 8, after V lost 5 bases and J lost 2 bases. The chain's CDR3 is CASSPMGGGNTEAFF. For the CDR3, the DNA is TGTGCCAGCAGCCCAATGGGAGGGGGCAACACTGAAGCTTTCTTT.

In this sample, this clonotype turned up a few times. The chain joins TRBV20-1 to TRBJ2-3, with 7 nucleotides matching TRBD1. From germline, CDR1 is DFQATT and CDR2 SNEGSKA (reference sequence). V lost 1 base and J lost 0; bases outside the gene matches: 1. The CDR3 length is 14 residues. For the CDR3, the DNA is TGCAGTGCTAGAGGGGACAGAAGCACAGATACGCAGTATTTT. It specifies CSARGDRSTDTQYF.